This T cell receptor (beta chain) emerged from a study of T cell repertoires and HLA-DP antigens. Study-wide findings and caveats: Sorted CD137+ cells had clonality about 0.39 against both alloantigens, versus approximately 0.037 pre-culture.

Comment on this clone: Its antigen remains unidentified. Distinct nucleotide sequences in the sample also encode this CDR3.

Purity of the untouched CD4+ T cells was about 97.7%. In germline, CDR1 is MNHEY, CDR2 SMNVEV (reference sequence). Trimming shortened V by 3 bases and J by 5 bases, and 10 bases separated the two germline ends. The CDR3 has 13 amino acids. The primer mix covered 54 TRBV segments and 13 TRBJ segments. TCRdb's copy holds only in-frame clones and misses some; the assay was immunoSEQ multiplex PCR. The data contain over 100,000 clones, over 90% of them singletons. V usage is TRBV27 and J usage is TRBJ1-2; D is unresolved. The TCR was taken from a woman aged 18-30 years in good health and CMV-seronegative. The sample was CD4+ T cells from PBMCs. Here the CDR3 DNA reads TGTGCCAGCAGTTTTCGGGGTCAGTATGGCTACACCTTC. It translates to CASSFRGQYGYTF.